A selection of T cell receptor beta chains follows, all from one sample in a study of CD4 T cells in relation to SARS-CoV-2 and coronaviruses. Some clones are missing from TCRdb's copy, which holds only in-frame ones; the method was immunoSEQ multiplex PCR. The sample carries under 90,000 clones, just over 90% recorded once. Specimen: naive CD4+ T cells from PBMCs. These receptors were taken from a human donor in good health. The conserved cysteine and the conserved F or W are not part of the CDR3 here.

V gene	J gene	CDR3 protein
TRBV13	TRBJ2-7	ASSLGWAEAEQY
TRBV18	TRBJ1-2	ASSPRQGRANYGYT
TRBV10-2	TRBJ1-5	ASRTGGAGNQPQH
TRBV6-2/TRBV6-3	TRBJ1-1	ASSNTLRNAF
TRBV18	TRBJ1-1	ASSPNWEWTEDTEAF
TRBV19	TRBJ2-1	ASSTTGQGPQF
TRBV27	TRBJ2-1	ASSSSWDSQNEQF
TRBV10-3	TRBJ2-3	AISRRGDTQY
TRBV5-1	TRBJ2-1	ASSLQISYNEQF
TRBV24-1	TRBJ2-1	ATSGGVYNEQF
TRBV3-1/TRBV3-2	TRBJ1-6	ASSQDGSNSPLH
TRBV5-6	TRBJ1-6	ASSLVGTGNSPLH
TRBV5-1	TRBJ1-2	ASSLDTAVGAGYT
TRBV30	TRBJ1-2	AGAGNYGYT
TRBV28	TRBJ1-5	ASSQVGVSNQPQH
TRBV5-4	TRBJ1-6	ASSLAGRLNNSPLH
TRBV5-1	TRBJ2-2	ASSRRPGHAGELF
TRBV9	TRBJ1-2	ASSAGGAANYGYT
TRBV4-1	TRBJ1-5	ASSPTGTGEQPQH
TRBV27	TRBJ2-7	ASRGGAAYEQY
TRBV5-1	TRBJ2-3	ASSLGPGGSDTQY
TRBV9	TRBJ1-4	ASSLQGEGEKLF
TRBV6-4	TRBJ1-1	ASSGRARTEAF
TRBV3-1/TRBV3-2	TRBJ1-2	ASSQKGNVPYYGYT
TRBV28	TRBJ2-5	ASSLTAAQETQY
TRBV11-3	TRBJ2-7	ASSLERGDSYEQY
TRBV24-1	TRBJ2-1	ATSDPGTANNEQF
TRBV6-7	TRBJ2-3	ASSYWIEREATDTQY
TRBV9	TRBJ2-3	ASSEAIPDTQY